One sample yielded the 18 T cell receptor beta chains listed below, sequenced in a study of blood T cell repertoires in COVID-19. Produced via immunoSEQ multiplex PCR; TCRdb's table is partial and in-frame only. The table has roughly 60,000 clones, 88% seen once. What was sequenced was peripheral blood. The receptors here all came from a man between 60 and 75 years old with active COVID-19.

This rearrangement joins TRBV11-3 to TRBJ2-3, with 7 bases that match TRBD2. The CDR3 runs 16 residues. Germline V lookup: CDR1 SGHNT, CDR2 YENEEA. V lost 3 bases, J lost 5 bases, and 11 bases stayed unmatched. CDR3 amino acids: CASSFPGGWERDTQYF. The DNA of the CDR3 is TGTGCCAGCAGCTTCCCGGGGGGATGGGAGAGAGATACGCAGTATTTT.

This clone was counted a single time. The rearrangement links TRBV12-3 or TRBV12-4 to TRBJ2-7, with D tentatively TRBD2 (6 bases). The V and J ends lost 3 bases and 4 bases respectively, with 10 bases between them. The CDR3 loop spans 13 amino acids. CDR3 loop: CASSFSGVYEQYF. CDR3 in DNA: TGTGCCAGCAGTTTTTCGGGAGTTTACGAGCAGTACTTC.

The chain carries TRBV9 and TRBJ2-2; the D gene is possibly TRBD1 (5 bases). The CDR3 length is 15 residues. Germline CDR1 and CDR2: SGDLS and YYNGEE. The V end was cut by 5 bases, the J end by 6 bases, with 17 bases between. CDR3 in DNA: TGTGCCAGCAGGGACCGCCAGGGCAATGCCGGGGAGCTGTTTTTT. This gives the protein CASRDRQGNAGELFF.

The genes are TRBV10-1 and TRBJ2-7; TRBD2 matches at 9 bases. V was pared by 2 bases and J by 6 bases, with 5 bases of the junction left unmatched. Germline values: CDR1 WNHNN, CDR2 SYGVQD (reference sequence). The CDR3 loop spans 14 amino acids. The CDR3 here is CASSEASGEGEQYF. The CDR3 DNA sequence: TGCGCCAGCAGTGAGGCTAGCGGGGAGGGCGAGCAGTACTTC.

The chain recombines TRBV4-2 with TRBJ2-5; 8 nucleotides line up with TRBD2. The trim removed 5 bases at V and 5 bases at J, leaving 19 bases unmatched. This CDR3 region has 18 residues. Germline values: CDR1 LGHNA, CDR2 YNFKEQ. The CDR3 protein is CASSGMWVTSGPPETQYF. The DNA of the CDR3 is TGTGCCAGCAGCGGGATGTGGGTAACTAGCGGCCCCCCGGAGACCCAGTACTTC.

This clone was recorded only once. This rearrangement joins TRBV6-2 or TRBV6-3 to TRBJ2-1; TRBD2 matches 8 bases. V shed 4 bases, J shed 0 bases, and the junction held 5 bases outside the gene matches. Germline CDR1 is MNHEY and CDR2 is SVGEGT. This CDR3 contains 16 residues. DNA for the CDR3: TGTGCCAGCAGTTCGACTAGCGTTCACTCCTACAATGAGCAGTTCTTC. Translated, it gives CASSSTSVHSYNEQFF.

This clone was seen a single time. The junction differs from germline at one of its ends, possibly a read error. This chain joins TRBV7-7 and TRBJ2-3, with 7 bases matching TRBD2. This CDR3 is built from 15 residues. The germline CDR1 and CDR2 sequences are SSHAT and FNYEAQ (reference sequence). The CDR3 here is CASSQSGASTDTQYF. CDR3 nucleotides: TGTGCTAGCAGCCAGAGCGGGGCTAGCACAGATACGCAGTATTTT.

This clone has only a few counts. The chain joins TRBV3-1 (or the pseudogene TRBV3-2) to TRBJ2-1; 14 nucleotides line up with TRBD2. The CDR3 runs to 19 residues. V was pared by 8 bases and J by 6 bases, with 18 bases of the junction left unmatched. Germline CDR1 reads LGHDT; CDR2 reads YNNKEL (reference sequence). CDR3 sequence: CASLGRGLAGDSPFNEQFF. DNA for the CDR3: TGTGCCAGCCTCGGAAGGGGACTAGCGGGAGATTCCCCCTTCAATGAGCAGTTCTTC.

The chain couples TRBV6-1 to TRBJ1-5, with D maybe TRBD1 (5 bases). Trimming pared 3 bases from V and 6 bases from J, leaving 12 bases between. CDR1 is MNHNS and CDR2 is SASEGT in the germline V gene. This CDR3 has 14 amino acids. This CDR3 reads CASSELGGGQPQHF. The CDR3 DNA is TGTGCCAGCAGTGAGCTTGGGGGGGGTCAGCCCCAGCATTTT.

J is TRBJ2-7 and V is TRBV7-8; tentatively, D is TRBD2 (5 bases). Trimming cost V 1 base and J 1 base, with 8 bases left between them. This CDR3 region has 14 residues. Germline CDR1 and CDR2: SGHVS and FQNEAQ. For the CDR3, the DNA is TGTGCCAGCAGCTTAGAGGCGGGTTCCTACGAGCAGTACTTC. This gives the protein CASSLEAGSYEQYF.

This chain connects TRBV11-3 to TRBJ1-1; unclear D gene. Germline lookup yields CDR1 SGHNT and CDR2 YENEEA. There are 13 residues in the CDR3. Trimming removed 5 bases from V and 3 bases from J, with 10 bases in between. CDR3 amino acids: CASSRAGDTEAFF. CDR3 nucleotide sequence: TGTGCCAGCAGCCGAGCTGGAGACACTGAAGCTTTCTTT.

In DNA form, the CDR3 reads TGCGCCAGCACCATTTATCCTGGAGAAACCTACGAGCAGTACTTC. Protein: CASTIYPGETYEQYF. The gene calls are TRBV5-1 and TRBJ2-7; no clear D. The CDR3 consists of 15 residues. V was clipped by 6 bases and J by 2 bases, with 18 bases between them. Looked up from germline, CDR1 is SGHRS and CDR2 is YFSETQ.

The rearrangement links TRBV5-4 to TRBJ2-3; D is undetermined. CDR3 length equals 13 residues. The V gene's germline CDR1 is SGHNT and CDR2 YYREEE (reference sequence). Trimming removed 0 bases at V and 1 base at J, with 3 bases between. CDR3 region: CASSLGRTDTQYF. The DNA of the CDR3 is TGTGCCAGCAGCTTGGGGCGCACAGATACGCAGTATTTT.

Here the CDR3 DNA reads TGTGCCAGCAGTTACTCTGCAGGGGAAAATTTGAACGAGCAGTACTTC. Amino acid sequence: CASSYSAGENLNEQYF. V is TRBV6-5 and J is TRBJ2-7; possibly TRBD1 for D (6 bases). Germline V gives CDR1 MNHEY, CDR2 SVGAGI. V was shortened by 0 bases and J by 5 bases, with 17 bases between the two germline ends. This CDR3 is built from 16 residues.

The CDR3 reads CASSEGRLAATDTQYF. CDR3 nucleotides: TGTGCCAGCAGTGAAGGGCGTCTAGCGGCCACAGATACGCAGTATTTT. The genes are TRBV2 and TRBJ2-3, with TRBD2 matching over 7 bases. The germline V gene has CDR1 SNHLY and CDR2 FYNNEI. Trimming at V came to 1 base and at J to 2 bases, leaving 6 bases not matched to a gene. The CDR3 length is 16 residues.

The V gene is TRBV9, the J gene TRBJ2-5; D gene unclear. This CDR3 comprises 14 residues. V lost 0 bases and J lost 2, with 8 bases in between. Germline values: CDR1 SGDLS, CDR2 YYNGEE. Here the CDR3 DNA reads TGTGCCAGCAGCGTAGGGCGGTTTCAAGAGACCCAGTACTTC. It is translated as CASSVGRFQETQYF.

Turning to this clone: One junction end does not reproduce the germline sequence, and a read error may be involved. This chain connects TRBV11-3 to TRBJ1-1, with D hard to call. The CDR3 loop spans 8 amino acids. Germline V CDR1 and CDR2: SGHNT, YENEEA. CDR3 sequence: CASSLGHF. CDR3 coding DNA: TGTGCCAGCAGCTTAGGGCACTTT. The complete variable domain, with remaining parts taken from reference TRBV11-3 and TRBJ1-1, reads EAGVVQSPRYKIIEKKQPVAFWCNPISGHNTLYWYLQNLGQGPELLIRYENEEAVDDSQLPKDRFSAERLKGVDSTLKIQPAELGDSAVYLCASSLGHFGQGTRLTVV.

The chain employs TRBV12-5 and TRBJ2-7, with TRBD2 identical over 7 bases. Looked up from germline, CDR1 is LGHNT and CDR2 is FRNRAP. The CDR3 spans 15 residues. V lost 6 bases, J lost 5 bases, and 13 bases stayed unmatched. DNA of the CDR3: TGTGCTAGTGGCAACCCTCTGCGGGAGAGAAACGAGCAGTACTTC. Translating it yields CASGNPLRERNEQYF.